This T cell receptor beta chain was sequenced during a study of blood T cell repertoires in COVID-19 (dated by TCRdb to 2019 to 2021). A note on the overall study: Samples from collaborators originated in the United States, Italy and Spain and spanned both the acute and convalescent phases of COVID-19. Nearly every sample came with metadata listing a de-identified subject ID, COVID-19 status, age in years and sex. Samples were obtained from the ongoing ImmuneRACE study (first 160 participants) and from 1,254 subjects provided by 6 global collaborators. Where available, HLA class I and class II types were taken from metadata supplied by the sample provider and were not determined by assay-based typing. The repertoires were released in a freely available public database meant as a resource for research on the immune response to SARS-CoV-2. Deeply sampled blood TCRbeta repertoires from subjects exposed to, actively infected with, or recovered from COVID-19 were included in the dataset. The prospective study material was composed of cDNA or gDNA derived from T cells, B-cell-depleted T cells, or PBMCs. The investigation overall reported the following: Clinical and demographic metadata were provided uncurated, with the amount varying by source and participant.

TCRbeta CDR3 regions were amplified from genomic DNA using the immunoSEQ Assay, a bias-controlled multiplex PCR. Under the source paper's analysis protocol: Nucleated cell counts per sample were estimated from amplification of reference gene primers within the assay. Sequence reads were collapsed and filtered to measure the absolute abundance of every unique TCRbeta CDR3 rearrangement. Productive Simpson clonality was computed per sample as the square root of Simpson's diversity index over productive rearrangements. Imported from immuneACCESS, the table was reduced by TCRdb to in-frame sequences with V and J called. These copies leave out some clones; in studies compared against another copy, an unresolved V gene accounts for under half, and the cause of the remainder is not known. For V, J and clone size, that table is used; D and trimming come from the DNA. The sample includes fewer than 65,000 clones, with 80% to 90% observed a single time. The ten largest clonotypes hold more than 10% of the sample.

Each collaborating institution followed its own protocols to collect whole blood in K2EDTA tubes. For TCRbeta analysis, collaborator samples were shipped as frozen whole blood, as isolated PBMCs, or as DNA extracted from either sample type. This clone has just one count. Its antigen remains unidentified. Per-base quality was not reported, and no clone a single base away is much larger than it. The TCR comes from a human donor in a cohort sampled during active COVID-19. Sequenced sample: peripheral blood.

The base sequence is TGTGCCAGCAGCCCAACTTCTAACACTGAAGCTTTCTTT. Translated, this is CASSPTSNTEAFF. The chain is assembled from TRBV12-3 or TRBV12-4 and TRBJ1-1; the D gene cannot be named for sure. From the cysteine up to the phenylalanine, the CDR3 has a length of 13 residues. The only DNA kept is the CDR3, 39 bases in frame from the first base. Trimming removed 6 bases from V and 2 bases from J, leaving 10 bases between the germline ends.